This record concerns one T cell receptor beta chain sequence. This specimen includes other DNA sequences encoding the same CDR3. This sample is drawn from a study of blood T cell repertoires in COVID-19. With 2 bases clipped from V and 1 base from J, the junction kept 1 base outside the gene matches. Germline CDR1 and CDR2: KGHSH and LQKENI. The CDR3 loop spans 14 amino acids. Here immunoSEQ multiplex PCR was the method, and the copy in TCRdb shows in-frame clones only, minus some. This table has 200,000 to 300,000 clones, 87% appearing once. The specimen was peripheral blood. This sequence joins TRBV18 and TRBJ2-7, with 8 bases lining up with TRBD1. The TCR was taken from a man younger than 35 with active or convalescent COVID-19. The CDR3 sequence is CASSPRDRSYEQYF. The CDR3, as DNA: TGTGCCAGCTCACCAAGGGACAGGTCCTACGAGCAGTACTTC.